The clone carrying this T cell receptor (beta chain) was seen many times. With 0 bases removed from V and 7 bases from J, the gap between germline ends came to 12 bases. Germline V gene data show CDR1 as DFQATT and CDR2 as SNEGSKA (reference sequence). The CDR3 loop spans 13 amino acids. This entry is derived from a study of neurological immune-mediated disorders. One entry per CDR3 protein, called by TCRdb with MiXCR from the 5' RACE reads. Of 50,000 or so distinct CDR3 sequences listed, around a sixth are singletons. The rearrangement links TRBV20-1 to TRBJ1-1; the D gene is possibly TRBD1 (5 bases). The source material was PBMCs. The clonotype was recovered from a man in his 60s in good health. The CDR3 loop reads CSARDSRQIEAFF. DNA for the CDR3: TGCAGTGCTAGAGACTCACGACAGATTGAAGCTTTCTTT.